The 18 T cell receptor beta chains listed next were all sequenced from one sample in a study of blood T cell repertoires in COVID-19. The repertoire was sequenced with immunoSEQ multiplex PCR; TCRdb's copy has only in-frame clones and lacks some. The profile shows nearly 350,000 clones, about 90% of them singletons. The sequencing sample was made of PBMCs or T cells enriched from blood (not recorded which). The receptors were sampled from a woman under 40 who had recovered from COVID-19.

The DNA for the CDR3 is TGTGCCAGCAGCGATTTTAGCGGGACGAACACCGGGGAGCTGTTTTTT. This codes for CASSDFSGTNTGELFF. The chain links TRBV11-3 to TRBJ2-2; 8 bases match TRBD2. J gave up 0 bases and V 5 bases, and 5 bases lay outside the gene matches. This CDR3 is 16 amino acids long. Germline CDR1 and CDR2: SGHNT and YENEEA. Full variable domain (outside the CDR3, taken from reference TRBV11-3 and TRBJ2-2): EAGVVQSPRYKIIEKKQPVAFWCNPISGHNTLYWYLQNLGQGPELLIRYENEEAVDDSQLPKDRFSAERLKGVDSTLKIQPAELGDSAVYLCASSDFSGTNTGELFFGEGSRLTVL.

V gene TRBV28 combines with J gene TRBJ1-2; a weak D match, TRBD1 (6 bases). The germline V and J ends were trimmed by 3 bases and 3 bases, with 11 bases remaining between them. CDR1 MDHEN and CDR2 SYDVKM come from the germline V gene. The CDR3 is 14 residues long. CDR3 DNA: TGTGCCAGCAGTTTCGAGGGGGTGGACTATGGCTACACCTTC. It encodes CASSFEGVDYGYTF.

The chain carries TRBV18 and TRBJ2-7; a weak D match, TRBD1 (5 bases). The CDR3 contains 13 residues. The germline gives CDR1 KGHSH, CDR2 LQKENI. Trimming left V 3 bases short and J 7 bases short, with 13 bases between. This chain's CDR3 is CASSPNPRGEQYF. The DNA for the CDR3 is TGTGCCAGCTCACCTAATCCAAGGGGAGAGCAGTACTTC.

The chain employs TRBV19 and TRBJ1-5; 9 bases map to TRBD1. Per the germline V gene, CDR1 is LNHDA and CDR2 is SQIVND (reference sequence). The junction had 5 bases not matched to a gene; V was cut back by 4 bases and J by 4 bases. This CDR3 region has 15 residues. The CDR3 sequence is CASSRGTGLNQPQHF. In nucleotides, the CDR3 is TGTGCCAGTAGTAGGGGGACAGGGTTAAATCAGCCCCAGCATTTT.

The chain joins TRBV28 to TRBJ1-2; no clear D gene. The CDR3 contains 12 residues. The germline CDR1 and CDR2 sequences are MDHEN and SYDVKM. Trimming shortened V by 3 bases and J by 4 bases, and 6 bases separated the two germline ends. The CDR3 is CASSFSFYGYTF. For the CDR3, the DNA is TGTGCCAGCAGTTTCAGTTTCTATGGCTACACCTTC.

The V call is TRBV4-2, the J call TRBJ2-7; 7 nucleotides align to TRBD2. The CDR3 runs to 15 residues. Germline CDR1 is LGHNA and CDR2 is YNFKEQ. Germline trimming cut 1 base from V and 3 bases from J; bases unmatched to any gene: 6. The CDR3 spells CASSQGSSGDYEQYF. The DNA for the CDR3 is TGTGCCAGCAGCCAAGGATCGAGCGGGGACTACGAGCAGTACTTC.

V is TRBV7-9 and J is TRBJ2-5; 11 bases align to TRBD2. This CDR3 has 19 residues. Germline-derived CDR1 and CDR2 are SEHNR and FQNEAQ (reference sequence). Trimming at V came to 5 bases and at J to 0 bases, leaving 14 bases not matched to a gene. Here the CDR3 DNA reads TGTGCCAGCAGCCCTACTCGACTAGCGGGGATTGGGTACCAAGAGACCCAGTACTTC. Amino acids: CASSPTRLAGIGYQETQYF.

The V call is TRBV27, the J call TRBJ2-7; 8 positions match TRBD2. The length of the CDR3 is 18 residues. The germline gives CDR1 MNHEY, CDR2 SMNVEV (reference sequence). Trimming at V came to 5 bases and at J to 1 base, leaving 16 bases not matched to a gene. The CDR3 region has the DNA TGTGCCAGCAGTCCGCCCCTAACCGGGACTAGAAGATCCTACGAGCAGTACTTC. Translation gives CASSPPLTGTRRSYEQYF.

The chain carries TRBV19 and TRBJ2-1; 8 bases align to TRBD1. This CDR3 comprises 15 residues. Germline V gene sequence: CDR1 LNHDA, CDR2 SQIVND (reference sequence). V lost 6 bases, J lost 2 bases, and 6 bases stayed unmatched. For the CDR3, the DNA is TGTGCCAGTAGAAGGGACAGGAAAACCTACAATGAGCAGTTCTTC. Protein product: CASRRDRKTYNEQFF. The variable domain in full, with the rest retrieved from reference TRBV19 and TRBJ2-1, is DGGITQSPKYLFRKEGQNVTLSCEQNLNHDAMYWYRQDPGQGLRLIYYSQIVNDFQKGDIAEGYSVSREKKESFPLTVTSAQKNPTAFYLCASRRDRKTYNEQFFGPGTRLTVL.

The V and J genes are TRBV5-8 and TRBJ1-2; TRBD1 agrees at 9 bases. J lost 3 bases, V lost 4 bases, and 13 bases had no gene match. The CDR3 totals 17 residues. CDR1 and CDR2 from the germline V gene are SGHTS and YDEGEE. CDR3 residues: CASSPLQGARLHYGYTF. The DNA for the CDR3 is TGTGCCAGCAGCCCTTTACAGGGGGCGCGTTTACACTATGGCTACACCTTC.

This clone was seen more than once but under ten times. The rearrangement uses TRBV15 and TRBJ2-1; perhaps TRBD1 as D (5 bases). V shed 3 bases and J shed 8 bases, with 14 bases lying between them. Germline CDR1 LNHNV, CDR2 YYDKDF (reference sequence). The CDR3 is 14 residues long. The CDR3 region has the DNA TGTGCCACCAGCAGCCGAAAGACAGTAGATGAGCAGTTCTTC. Translation gives CATSSRKTVDEQFF.

The chain recombines TRBV5-1 with TRBJ1-5; 8 nucleotides align to TRBD1. The CDR3 contains 16 residues. Germline V gene lookup returns CDR1 SGHRS and CDR2 YFSETQ. The V and J ends lost 0 bases and 7 bases, in that order; junction bases with no gene match: 9. The CDR3 loop is CASSLGGRGLGQPQHF. CDR3 nucleotide sequence: TGCGCCAGCAGCTTGGGGGGCAGGGGGCTAGGACAGCCCCAGCATTTT.

This clone was counted between two and nine times. This rearrangement joins TRBV5-4 to TRBJ1-6, with 7 bases that match TRBD1. Trimming cost V 3 bases and J 6 bases; bases outside gene matches: 9. Germline V gene sequence: CDR1 SGHNT, CDR2 YYREEE (reference sequence). The CDR3 totals 16 residues. Here the CDR3 reads CASSSGGGEGNSPLHF. The CDR3 DNA reads TGTGCCAGCAGCTCGGGAGGGGGCGAGGGTAATTCACCCCTCCACTTT.

The chain combines TRBV28 with TRBJ1-5, with D perhaps matching TRBD1 (6 bases). The CDR3 contains 16 residues. Germline V lookup: CDR1 MDHEN, CDR2 SYDVKM. V lost 3 bases and J 2 bases, leaving 14 bases between the germline ends. The CDR3 sequence is CASSLRGLGGNQPQHF. The CDR3, as DNA: TGTGCCAGCAGTTTGCGGGGGCTAGGGGGCAATCAGCCCCAGCATTTT.

The chain couples TRBV5-6 to TRBJ2-1; the match to TRBD2 covers 8 bases. V lost 4 bases to trimming and J lost 7 bases; unmatched junction nucleotides: 10. This CDR3 has 15 residues. Germline CDR1 SGHDT, CDR2 YYEEEE. The CDR3 DNA sequence: TGTGCCAGCAGCAGAGCGGGGGTGAGTTGGAATGAGCAGTTCTTC. This gives the protein CASSRAGVSWNEQFF. Complete variable domain (other parts from reference TRBV5-6 and TRBJ2-1): DAGVTQSPTHLIKTRGQQVTLRCSPKSGHDTVSWYQQALGQGPQFIFQYYEEEERQRGNFPDRFSGHQFPNYSSELNVNALLLGDSALYLCASSRAGVSWNEQFFGPGTRLTVL.

The chain has TRBV19 and TRBJ2-1, with TRBD1 matching 8 bases. Germline-derived CDR1 and CDR2 are LNHDA and SQIVND (reference sequence). The CDR3 contains 15 residues. V dropped 7 bases and J dropped 0; count of bases not matched to a gene: 5. CDR3 protein: CASTRQGSSYNEQFF. The DNA of the CDR3 is TGTGCCAGTACCCGACAGGGGAGCTCCTACAATGAGCAGTTCTTC. The whole variable domain, remainder taken from reference TRBV19 and TRBJ2-1, is DGGITQSPKYLFRKEGQNVTLSCEQNLNHDAMYWYRQDPGQGLRLIYYSQIVNDFQKGDIAEGYSVSREKKESFPLTVTSAQKNPTAFYLCASTRQGSSYNEQFFGPGTRLTVL.

This rearrangement joins TRBV9 to TRBJ1-2; 7 positions match TRBD1. Germline V gives CDR1 SGDLS, CDR2 YYNGEE. The CDR3 runs 16 residues. Unmatched junction bases numbered 16, after V lost 3 bases and J lost 8 bases. CDR3 loop: CASSGGVPGGGFGYTF. The CDR3, as DNA: TGTGCCAGCAGCGGAGGGGTTCCAGGGGGAGGTTTCGGCTACACCTTC.

In its sample, this clone was seen once. The J gene is TRBJ1-6, the V gene TRBV25-1; no clear D gene. Trimming took off 5 bases at V and 10 bases at J, with 12 bases between the two ends. Per germline, CDR1 MGHDK and CDR2 SYGVNS. The length of the CDR3 is 13 residues. CDR3 residues: CASSQFAGSPLHF. In DNA form, the CDR3 reads TGTGCCAGCAGTCAGTTTGCCGGGTCACCCCTCCACTTT.